Listed below are T cell receptor beta chains from one sample, sequenced in a study of shared clonotypes between healthy human individuals. The assay was immunoSEQ multiplex PCR, and TCRdb's table has in-frame clones only and misses some. This table holds over 950,000 clones, around 77% found once. Source material: memory CD4+ T cells from PBMCs. Source of these receptors: a man in his late teens or twenties in good health. Some clones in this sample may be carry-over from other donors' samples. CDR3s include the opening cysteine and the closing phenylalanine or tryptophan. Each record gives: J gene, clone size, V gene, CDR3 protein. Some rows have no size entry. The others give once, few or many, or a class for an expanded clone.

j_gene: TRBJ2-2; abundance: NA; v_gene: TRBV7-3; CDR3aa: CASSDPGQGAGELFF
j_gene: TRBJ2-2; abundance: few; v_gene: TRBV7-8; CDR3aa: CASSRLAGNTGELFF
j_gene: TRBJ2-5; abundance: many; v_gene: TRBV7-2; CDR3aa: CASSLQETQYF
j_gene: TRBJ2-6; abundance: NA; v_gene: TRBV6-4; CDR3aa: CASSPQGVKGANVLTF
j_gene: TRBJ1-2; abundance: NA; v_gene: TRBV6-5; CDR3aa: CASSYGGQILRHGYTF
j_gene: TRBJ1-2; abundance: NA; v_gene: TRBV5-1; CDR3aa: CASSLDPPGQGNYGYTF
j_gene: TRBJ1-1; abundance: NA; v_gene: TRBV5-1; CDR3aa: CASSLVDVGTEAFF
j_gene: TRBJ2-5; abundance: NA; v_gene: TRBV5-5; CDR3aa: CASSLDGDWQYF
j_gene: TRBJ2-1; abundance: NA; v_gene: TRBV11-2; CDR3aa: CASSRAGASTGDEQFF
j_gene: TRBJ1-3; abundance: NA; v_gene: TRBV5-1; CDR3aa: CASSAGLFSSGNTIYF
j_gene: TRBJ2-3; abundance: NA; v_gene: TRBV18; CDR3aa: CASSPLYGGRDTDTQYF
j_gene: TRBJ2-1; abundance: NA; v_gene: TRBV6-1; CDR3aa: CASSEAGSGRAGNEQFF
j_gene: TRBJ1-4; abundance: NA; v_gene: TRBV5-6; CDR3aa: CASSSHYLRIATNEKLFF
j_gene: TRBJ1-3; abundance: NA; v_gene: TRBV4-1; CDR3aa: CASSQVLRGVKSGNTIYF
j_gene: TRBJ2-1; abundance: once; v_gene: TRBV30; CDR3aa: CAWSVLGTGNEQFF
j_gene: TRBJ2-2; abundance: once; v_gene: TRBV7-7; CDR3aa: CASSWAIAGGPGELFF
j_gene: TRBJ2-7; abundance: NA; v_gene: TRBV4-1; CDR3aa: CASSQVIQQGRQYF
j_gene: TRBJ2-5; abundance: NA; v_gene: TRBV5-8; CDR3aa: CASSLQTSTQTQYF
j_gene: TRBJ1-1; abundance: NA; v_gene: TRBV5-1; CDR3aa: CASSWTGVNTEAFF
j_gene: TRBJ1-1; abundance: few; v_gene: TRBV28; CDR3aa: CASSSPGGQGGTEAFF
j_gene: TRBJ2-2; abundance: NA; v_gene: TRBV28; CDR3aa: CASSQPSGLNTGELFF
j_gene: TRBJ2-1; abundance: few; v_gene: TRBV18; CDR3aa: CASSPGLAGAYNEQFF
j_gene: TRBJ1-2; abundance: few; v_gene: TRBV28; CDR3aa: CASSLTRGSGYTF
j_gene: TRBJ1-1; abundance: NA; v_gene: TRBV2; CDR3aa: CASSPQGGGVAEAFF
j_gene: TRBJ2-5; abundance: NA; v_gene: TRBV7-2; CDR3aa: CASSLESGAGQETQYF
j_gene: TRBJ2-7; abundance: NA; v_gene: TRBV12-2; CDR3aa: CASRLRRGVASYEQYF
j_gene: TRBJ1-2; abundance: few; v_gene: TRBV5-4; CDR3aa: CASSPDRVYGYTF
j_gene: TRBJ2-2; abundance: NA; v_gene: TRBV7-3; CDR3aa: CASSSLQGGPFTGELFF
j_gene: TRBJ1-5; abundance: NA; v_gene: TRBV6-1; CDR3aa: CASSEPLDGGDQPQHF
j_gene: TRBJ2-7; abundance: NA; v_gene: TRBV6-6; CDR3aa: CASSTGRSYEQYF
j_gene: TRBJ1-5; abundance: NA; v_gene: TRBV11-2; CDR3aa: CASSLGTSNQPQHF
j_gene: TRBJ2-5; abundance: once; v_gene: TRBV30; CDR3aa: CAWESGETQYF
j_gene: TRBJ1-4; abundance: NA; v_gene: TRBV30; CDR3aa: CACPDLSGEKLFF
j_gene: TRBJ2-5; abundance: NA; v_gene: TRBV5-4; CDR3aa: CASSLALAGEETQYF
j_gene: TRBJ2-7; abundance: NA; v_gene: TRBV6-5; CDR3aa: CASKTSGTASYEQYF
j_gene: TRBJ1-3; abundance: many; v_gene: TRBV5-3; CDR3aa: CARSLTADFSGNTIYF
j_gene: TRBJ1-1; abundance: few; v_gene: TRBV6-5; CDR3aa: CASRGRRNTEAFF
j_gene: TRBJ2-3; abundance: NA; v_gene: TRBV6-1; CDR3aa: CASSEERGGLKRYF
j_gene: TRBJ1-2; abundance: NA; v_gene: TRBV28; CDR3aa: CASSLLRQSQNYGYTF
j_gene: TRBJ1-2; abundance: NA; v_gene: TRBV6-1; CDR3aa: CASSAINYGYTF
j_gene: TRBJ2-3; abundance: NA; v_gene: TRBV5-5; CDR3aa: CAGGQAPGLAGGSDTQYF
j_gene: TRBJ2-1; abundance: NA; v_gene: TRBV7-8; CDR3aa: CASSLVRRNYNEQFF
j_gene: TRBJ1-5; abundance: NA; v_gene: TRBV6-6; CDR3aa: CASSYGAQGGRQPQHF
j_gene: TRBJ2-3; abundance: NA; v_gene: TRBV11-2; CDR3aa: CASSRRESIDTQYF
j_gene: TRBJ2-2; abundance: NA; v_gene: TRBV10-1; CDR3aa: CASSVTSGSGYTGELFF
j_gene: TRBJ1-1; abundance: few; v_gene: TRBV6-5; CDR3aa: CASSPRSRPEAFF
j_gene: TRBJ1-5; abundance: few; v_gene: TRBV15; CDR3aa: CATSRGIRTTQHF
j_gene: TRBJ1-5; abundance: NA; v_gene: TRBV28; CDR3aa: CAAGGVYSNQPQHF
j_gene: TRBJ2-5; abundance: NA; v_gene: TRBV19; CDR3aa: CASTKTPGLADRGEQYF
j_gene: TRBJ2-5; abundance: NA; v_gene: TRBV6-1; CDR3aa: CASSDVKSFMTQYF
j_gene: TRBJ2-3; abundance: NA; v_gene: TRBV11-3; CDR3aa: CASSGRGGRRGTDTQYF
j_gene: TRBJ1-5; abundance: once; v_gene: TRBV6-6; CDR3aa: CASSAGRNSNQPQHF
j_gene: TRBJ2-2; abundance: few; v_gene: TRBV4-2; CDR3aa: CASSRTPSGELFF
j_gene: TRBJ2-2; abundance: NA; v_gene: TRBV11-2; CDR3aa: CASSPNPNTGELFF
j_gene: TRBJ1-1; abundance: NA; v_gene: TRBV5-4; CDR3aa: CASSLAPTGTTEAFF
j_gene: TRBJ2-6; abundance: NA; v_gene: TRBV6-5; CDR3aa: CASSYVLSGANVLTF
j_gene: TRBJ2-1; abundance: NA; v_gene: TRBV29-1; CDR3aa: CSVLGNSYNEQFF